This record looks at one T cell receptor (beta chain) sequence and its context. Its antigen is as yet unknown. Random hexamers served to reverse transcribe roughly 0.45 to 1 ug RNA. A multiplex approach, immunoSEQ multiplex PCR, amplified TCR beta CDR3 across 54 Vbeta and 13 Jbeta. TCRdb called the immunoSEQ multiplex PCR reads again in MiXCR, with one record for every CDR3 protein. Here the sample spans around 170,000 distinct CDR3 sequences, over 90% being singletons. This entry belongs to a study of CD8 T cells in Susac syndrome. Study-wide results and caveats: CD8+ clones in Susac expanded most in TEMRA cells and active patients. Acknowledgment was made by the study that its TCR sequencing and HLA analysis involved a relatively small number of individuals.

This clonotype was sampled from a human donor with Susac syndrome. The sequenced sample was CD8+ T cells from PBMCs.

The CDR3 DNA sequence: TGTGCCAGCAGTTTAGTTGGGACAGCCTCTGGGGCCAACGTCCTGACTTTC. Translating gives CASSLVGTASGANVLTF. The chain links TRBV28 to TRBJ2-6, with TRBD1 identical over 7 bases. Germline loops: CDR1 MDHEN, CDR2 SYDVKM. Trimming at V came to 2 bases and at J to 0 bases, leaving 4 bases not matched to a gene. The CDR3 totals 17 residues.